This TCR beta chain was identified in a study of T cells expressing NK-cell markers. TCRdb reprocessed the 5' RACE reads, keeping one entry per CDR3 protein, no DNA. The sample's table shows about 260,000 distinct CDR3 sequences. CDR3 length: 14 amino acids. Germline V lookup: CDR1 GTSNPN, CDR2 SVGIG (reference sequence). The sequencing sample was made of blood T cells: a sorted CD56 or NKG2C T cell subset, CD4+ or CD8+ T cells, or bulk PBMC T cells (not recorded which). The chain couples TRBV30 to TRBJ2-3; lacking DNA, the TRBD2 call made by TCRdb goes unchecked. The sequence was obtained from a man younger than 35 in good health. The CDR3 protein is CACLGGSGIDTQYF.